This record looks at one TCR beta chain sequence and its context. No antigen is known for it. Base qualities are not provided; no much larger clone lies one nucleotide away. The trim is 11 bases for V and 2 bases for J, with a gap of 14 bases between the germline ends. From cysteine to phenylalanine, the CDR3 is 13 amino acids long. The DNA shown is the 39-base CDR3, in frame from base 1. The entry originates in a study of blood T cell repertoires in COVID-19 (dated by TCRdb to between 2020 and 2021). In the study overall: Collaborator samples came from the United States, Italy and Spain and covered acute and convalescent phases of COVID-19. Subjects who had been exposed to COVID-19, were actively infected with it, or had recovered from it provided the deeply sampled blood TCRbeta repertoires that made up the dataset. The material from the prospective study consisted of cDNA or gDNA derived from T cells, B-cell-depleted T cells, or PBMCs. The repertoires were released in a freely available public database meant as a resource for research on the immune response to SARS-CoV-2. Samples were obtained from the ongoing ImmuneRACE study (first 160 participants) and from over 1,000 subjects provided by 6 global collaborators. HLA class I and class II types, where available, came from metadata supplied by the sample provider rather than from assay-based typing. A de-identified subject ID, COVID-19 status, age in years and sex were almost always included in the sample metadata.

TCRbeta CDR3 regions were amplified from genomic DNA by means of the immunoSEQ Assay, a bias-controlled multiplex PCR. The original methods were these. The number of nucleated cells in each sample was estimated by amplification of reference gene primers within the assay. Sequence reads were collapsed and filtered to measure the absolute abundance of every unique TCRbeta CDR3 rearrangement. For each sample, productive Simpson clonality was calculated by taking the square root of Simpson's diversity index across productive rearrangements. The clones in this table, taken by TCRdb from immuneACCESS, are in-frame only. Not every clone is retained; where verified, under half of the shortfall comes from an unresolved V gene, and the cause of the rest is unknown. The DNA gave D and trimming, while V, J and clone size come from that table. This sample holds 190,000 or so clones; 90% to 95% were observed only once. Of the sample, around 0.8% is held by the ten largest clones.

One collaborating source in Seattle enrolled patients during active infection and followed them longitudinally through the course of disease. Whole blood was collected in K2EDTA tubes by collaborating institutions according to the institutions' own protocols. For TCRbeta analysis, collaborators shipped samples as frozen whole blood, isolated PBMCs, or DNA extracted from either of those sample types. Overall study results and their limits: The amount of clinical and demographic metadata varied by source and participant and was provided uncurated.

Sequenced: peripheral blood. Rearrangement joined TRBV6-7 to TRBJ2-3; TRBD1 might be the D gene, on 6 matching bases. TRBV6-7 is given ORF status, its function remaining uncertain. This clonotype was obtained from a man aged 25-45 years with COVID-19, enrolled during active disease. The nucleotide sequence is TGTGCCTGGGGGCTATACCACACAGATACGCAGTATTTT. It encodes CAWGLYHTDTQYF.